These T cell receptor beta chains were read from a single sample in a study of T cell responses to AZD1222 COVID-19 vaccine. Generated by immunoSEQ multiplex PCR, the TCRdb table keeps only in-frame clones and is missing some. This table has 150,000 to 200,000 clones, around 94% appearing once. The sample was peripheral blood, taken 28 days after the second dose of the MenACWY control vaccine. The receptors were sampled from an adult who received the MenACWY meningococcal vaccine as a control. Each CDR3 is given with its conserved first and last residue. D genes are given only for firm matches.

j_call d_call v_call cdr3_aa
TRBJ1-5 TRBD1 TRBV5-1 CASSSTGGQPQHF
TRBJ1-6 . TRBV21-1 CASSGWPGPQLYF
TRBJ1-4 . TRBV9 CASSETGANEKLFF
TRBJ1-2 . TRBV6-2/TRBV6-3 CASNPQWAGYGYTF
TRBJ2-1 . TRBV15 CATSRDRRGGSYNEQFF
TRBJ2-7 . TRBV27 CASGPYTDYEQYF
TRBJ1-5 . TRBV14 CASSQGYQPQHF
TRBJ2-7 . TRBV5-8 CASSLEVRQYF
TRBJ1-1 . TRBV12-5 CASVGMGDTEAFF
TRBJ1-2 . TRBV30 CAWSVPGGYTF
TRBJ2-3 . TRBV11-2 CASSSPGPKVRGTDTQYF
TRBJ2-5 . TRBV19 CASSLRGAGTAETQYF
TRBJ1-2 . TRBV29-1 CSVGGSRGYTF
TRBJ1-5 . TRBV6-4 CASSPEGGGNQPQHF
TRBJ2-1 . TRBV3-1/TRBV3-2 CASSQPGTPDNEQFF
TRBJ1-6 . TRBV27 CASSSQEGLRSPLHF
TRBJ2-7 TRBD2 TRBV30 CAWERGPSYEQYF
TRBJ1-1 . TRBV7-3 CASSLQGNTEAFF
TRBJ2-7 . TRBV5-1 CASSPTANYEQYF
TRBJ2-7 TRBD1 TRBV27 CASSLSGQGHYEQYF
TRBJ2-7 . TRBV27 CASSLKAFHEQYF
TRBJ1-5 TRBD1 TRBV28 CASSGFGAGGGNQPQHF
TRBJ2-6 TRBD1 TRBV9 CASSVDRGAGANVLTF
TRBJ2-3 . TRBV18 CASSPPDPVDTQYF
TRBJ2-3 TRBD1 TRBV3-1/TRBV3-2 CASSRRQGAGTDTQYF
TRBJ1-1 . TRBV5-1 CASSLRRPGTTNTEAFF